Listed here are 12 T cell receptor beta chains from one sample, sequenced in a study of cytomegalovirus exposure and HLA in healthy donors. Primers: 60 Vbeta forward and 13 Jbeta reverse. Sequencing was performed with immunoSEQ multiplex PCR; in TCRdb, only in-frame clones are kept and a portion is missing. The sample includes approximately 110,000 clones, roughly 80% of them seen just once. Sequenced sample: PBMCs. The receptors were gathered from a young man in good health and CMV-seropositive.

The chain is built from TRBV27 and TRBJ2-1; TRBD2 matches at 7 bases. Germline V gene sequence: CDR1 MNHEY, CDR2 SMNVEV (reference sequence). The junction had 6 bases not matched to a gene; V was cut back by 4 bases and J by 9 bases. The CDR3 runs 13 residues. The DNA for the CDR3 is TGTGCCAGCAGTTGGACTAGTAAGGGTGAGCAGTTCTTC. This codes for CASSWTSKGEQFF.

The CDR3 bases are TGTGCCAGCAGCGCCCTGACAGGGTATGGCTACACCTTC. Its protein product is CASSALTGYGYTF. The chain uses TRBV7-9 and TRBJ1-2; TRBD1 aligns across 7 bases. Germline lookup yields CDR1 SEHNR and CDR2 FQNEAQ (reference sequence). Germline trimming cut 5 bases from V and 5 bases from J; bases unmatched to any gene: 5. The CDR3 is 13 amino acids.

This rearrangement joins TRBV5-5 to TRBJ2-3, with D possibly matching TRBD2 (6 bases). This CDR3 comprises 15 residues. Germline V gene sequence: CDR1 SGHKS, CDR2 YYEKEE (reference sequence). V was shortened by 0 bases and J by 0 bases, with 8 bases between the two germline ends. The CDR3 is CASSLGAGSTDTQYF. DNA of the CDR3: TGTGCCAGCAGCTTGGGGGCGGGAAGCACAGATACGCAGTATTTT.

The CDR3 DNA follows: TGCGCCAGCAGCTTCGCCTGGGGGGACGGCACTGAAGCTTTCTTT. It specifies CASSFAWGDGTEAFF. The chain couples TRBV5-1 to TRBJ1-1; a possible D gene is TRBD1 (5 bases). The CDR3 consists of 15 residues. Trimming removed 2 bases at V and 4 bases at J, with 15 bases between. The germline gives CDR1 SGHRS, CDR2 YFSETQ.

V is TRBV7-8 and J is TRBJ1-3; 10 bases agree with TRBD1. This CDR3 has 15 residues. V lost 5 bases to trimming and J lost 2 bases; unmatched junction nucleotides: 3. Germline CDR1 reads SGHVS; CDR2 reads FQNEAQ. CDR3 sequence reads: CASSAGTGAGNTIYF. The CDR3 coding sequence is TGTGCCAGCAGCGCCGGGACAGGGGCTGGAAACACCATATATTTT.

The chain combines TRBV7-8 with TRBJ2-7; 12 bases match TRBD2. With V trimmed by 5 bases and J by 3 bases, 8 bases remained unmatched. The germline V gene encodes CDR1 SGHVS and CDR2 FQNEAQ. The length of the CDR3 is 16 residues. The CDR3 reads CASSRFRLAGVYEQYF. Written as DNA, the CDR3 is TGTGCCAGCAGCCGTTTCAGACTAGCGGGGGTCTACGAGCAGTACTTC.

The chain recombines TRBV6-1 with TRBJ1-1, with 7 bases that match TRBD1. Trimming at V came to 5 bases and at J to 5 bases, leaving 8 bases not matched to a gene. The CDR3 runs 14 residues. CDR1 and CDR2 (germline): MNHNS, SASEGT. This chain's CDR3 is CASSRGGAETEAFF. CDR3 sequence (DNA): TGTGCCAGCAGTCGAGGGGGCGCGGAGACTGAAGCTTTCTTT.

The rearrangement uses TRBV9 and TRBJ2-5, with D tentatively TRBD1 (5 bases). V gave up 0 bases and J gave up 2 bases, with 8 bases separating them. This CDR3 is 14 amino acids long. Germline CDR1 is SGDLS and CDR2 is YYNGEE. CDR3 sequence reads: CASSVGGAQETQYF. In DNA, the CDR3 is TGTGCCAGCAGCGTAGGTGGGGCACAAGAGACCCAGTACTTC.

The J gene is TRBJ2-2, the V gene TRBV5-4, with D perhaps matching TRBD1 (6 bases). Germline lookup yields CDR1 SGHNT and CDR2 YYREEE (reference sequence). Trimming removed 5 bases at V and 1 base at J, with 12 bases between. CDR3 length: 15 residues. CDR3 region: CASSIQQGNTGELFF. In DNA form, the CDR3 reads TGTGCCAGCAGTATTCAACAGGGGAACACCGGGGAGCTGTTTTTT.

This chain uses TRBV7-6 with TRBJ1-2; D is perhaps TRBD1 (5 bases). There are 17 residues in the CDR3. With 1 base removed from V and 1 base from J, the gap between germline ends came to 16 bases. The V gene's germline CDR1 is SGHVS and CDR2 FNYEAQ. Written as DNA, the CDR3 is TGTGCCAGCAGCTTAGTTCTTGGGGGGGGTTTTAACTATGGCTACACCTTC. Translating it yields CASSLVLGGGFNYGYTF.

In the case of this clone: An end of the junction does not agree with germline; a read error may underlie this. CDR3 nucleotides: TGTGCCAGCAGCCCAGCGGGGGAGGCTAATGAAAAACTGTTTTTT. Amino acid sequence: CASSPAGEANEKLFF. The V and J genes are TRBV4-1 and TRBJ1-4, with D possibly matching TRBD1 (5 bases). The CDR3 runs to 15 residues. Germline CDR1 and CDR2: MGHRA and YSYEKL.

V is TRBV5-1 and J is TRBJ2-1; 8 nucleotides match TRBD2. Trimming took 3 bases from V and 9 from J; bases not matched to a gene: 11. The CDR3 contains 15 residues. Germline lookup yields CDR1 SGHRS and CDR2 YFSETQ. The CDR3 DNA sequence: TGCGCCAGCAGCTCCCGGGGCGGGGGGCTCCGTGAGCAGTTCTTC. Encoded protein: CASSSRGGGLREQFF.